The rows below give T cell receptor beta chains drawn from one sample of a study of beta chain features in type 1 diabetes. Only in-frame clones appear in the TCRdb table, and some are missing; sequencing was by immunoSEQ multiplex PCR. The table records a few hundred thousand clones, roughly 13% of them present only once. Sequencing was performed on naive CD4+ T cells from blood. These receptors were collected from a man aged 25 to 40 in good health. The CDR3 runs from the conserved cysteine through the conserved F or W. Each record gives: clone size, J gene, V gene, D gene, CDR3 DNA, CDR3 protein. The D gene is left open where the match is weak. Size is stated for part of the rows, as once, few or many counts, or as a class when the clone is expanded.

few TRBJ2-2 TRBV2 - TGTGCCAGCAGTTTGTCCGGGGAGCTGTTTTTT CASSLSGELFF
few TRBJ1-1 TRBV28 - TGTGCCAGCAGTTTGAGGCCAACTGAAGCTTTCTTT CASSLRPTEAFF
few TRBJ2-3 TRBV9 - TGTGCCAGCAGCGTAGACCCCGGGACCCACCTCACAGATACGCAGTATTTT CASSVDPGTHLTDTQYF
- TRBJ2-5 TRBV7-2 TRBD2 TGTGCCAGCAGCTTATTTGCAGCGGGAGGACTGGAGACCCAGTACTTC CASSLFAAGGLETQYF
few TRBJ1-6 TRBV2 - TGTGCCAGCAGAGTCGAGCAGGGAAGTTCACCCCTCCACTTT CASRVEQGSSPLHF
few TRBJ1-2 TRBV29-1 TRBD1 TGCAGCGTCGCAGGGGGTCGGGGCTATGGCTACACCTTC CSVAGGRGYGYTF
- TRBJ2-1 TRBV10-1 TRBD1 TGCGCCAGCAGTGATGCGGGACAGGCATACAATGAGCAGTTCTTC CASSDAGQAYNEQFF
- TRBJ2-3 TRBV27 - TGTGCCAGCAGCCGTCCAAGAAAAGGGGGTACGCAGTATTTT CASSRPRKGGTQYF
- TRBJ1-5 TRBV10-3 - TGTGCCATAAGCCGGGAGTCGGGTCAGCCCCAGCATTTT CAISRESGQPQHF
- TRBJ1-1 TRBV30 TRBD1 TGTGCCTTCATCCCGGGACAGATCGGCACTGAAGCTTTCTTT CAFIPGQIGTEAFF
- TRBJ1-4 TRBV15 - TGTGCCACCAGCTTTAGGACAGTCGGTGAAAAACTGTTTTTT CATSFRTVGEKLFF
few TRBJ2-6 TRBV5-1 - TGCGCCAGCAGCGCCACAGTAATCTCTGGGGCCAACGTCCTGACTTTC CASSATVISGANVLTF
- TRBJ1-5 TRBV30 - TGTGCCTGGAGCACCCCTACAGCGAGCAATCAGCCCCAGCATTTT CAWSTPTASNQPQHF
once TRBJ2-2 TRBV6-5 - TGTGCCAGCAGTTACTCGACAGGAGTTTACACCGGGGAGCTGTTTTTT CASSYSTGVYTGELFF
- TRBJ1-2 TRBV7-2 - TGTGCCAGCAGCTTAGCTCGGACCTATGGCTACACCTTC CASSLARTYGYTF
- TRBJ2-3 TRBV30 TRBD2 TGTGCCTGGAGTCCCGGACTAGCGGGTCCGACTGGAGATACGCAGTATTTT CAWSPGLAGPTGDTQYF
few TRBJ1-2 TRBV6-5 TRBD1 TGTGCCAGCAGAAAGACAGGGAACTATGGCTACACCTTC CASRKTGNYGYTF
- TRBJ2-7 TRBV18 - TGTGCCAGCTCACCTCCGGGTGGGCTCAACGAGCAGTACTTC CASSPPGGLNEQYF
few TRBJ1-2 TRBV2 - TGTGCCAGCAGTGATATCCGTTCCGGCTATGGCTACACCTTC CASSDIRSGYGYTF
few TRBJ2-2 TRBV29-1 - TGCAGCGTTGGTGGGAGCACCGGGGAGCTGTTTTTT CSVGGSTGELFF
- TRBJ1-1 TRBV27 - TGTGCCAGCAGCCTCGCCCCCCAGATTGAAGCTTTCTTT CASSLAPQIEAFF
- TRBJ2-1 TRBV19 - TGTGCCAGTAGTACAACAGGGAACAATGAGCAGTTCTTC CASSTTGNNEQFF
- TRBJ2-2 TRBV30 - TGTGCCTGGAGTGTACTAGTAAAACCTTCCGGGGAGCTGTTTTTT CAWSVLVKPSGELFF
- TRBJ2-3 TRBV11-3 - TGTGCCAGCAGCCTCGGGCTAGACTCTAGCACAGATACGCAGTATTTT CASSLGLDSSTDTQYF
- TRBJ2-3 TRBV25-1 - TGTGCCAGCAGTGAATTAGGGGACGGGACAGATACGCAGTATTTT CASSELGDGTDTQYF
- TRBJ2-2 TRBV19 TRBD2 TGTGCCAGTAGTAGGGCACTAGCGGGAGGTGCGAACACCGGGGAGCTGTTTTTT CASSRALAGGANTGELFF
- TRBJ1-4 TRBV30 - TGTGCCTGGAGTTTCAAGCGGGCAGGGATAAATGAAAAACTGTTTTTT CAWSFKRAGINEKLFF
- TRBJ2-3 TRBV2 TRBD2 TGTGCCAGCAGTGTTGCTAGCGGGGGACCAAATACGCAGTATTTT CASSVASGGPNTQYF
many TRBJ2-4 TRBV10-3 TRBD1 TGTGCCATCAGCCAAGGACAGGGACCGACCAAAAACATTCAGTACTTC CAISQGQGPTKNIQYF
few TRBJ1-4 TRBV29-1 - TGCAGCGTTCGCCCGGGCGAAAAACTGTTTTTT CSVRPGEKLFF
many TRBJ2-7 TRBV6-6 - TGTGCCAGCAGTCATGGAATATACGAGCAGTACTTC CASSHGIYEQYF
few TRBJ1-5 TRBV9 - TGTGCCAGCCTAGGGAGAGATCGTAGCAATCAGCCCCAGCATTTT CASLGRDRSNQPQHF
- TRBJ2-3 TRBV7-6 - TGTGCCAGCAGCCTAGGAGATGCTAGTTTGGATACGCAGTATTTT CASSLGDASLDTQYF
few TRBJ1-2 TRBV30 - TGTGCCTGGAGTTCCGGACTGAGCTTCATAGGCTACACCTTC CAWSSGLSFIGYTF
- TRBJ2-1 TRBV9 TRBD2 TGTGCCAGCAGCGTAGGTCCGGGACTAGCTTACAATGAGCAGTTCTTC CASSVGPGLAYNEQFF
- TRBJ2-1 TRBV7-2 TRBD2 TGTGCCAGCAGCTTAGGTGGGACTAGCGGGATCAATGAGCAGTTCTTC CASSLGGTSGINEQFF
few TRBJ2-5 TRBV12-5 - TGTGCTAGTGGCTCCCACACGGGCCAAATCGGGGAGACCCAGTACTTC CASGSHTGQIGETQYF
few TRBJ2-5 TRBV7-2 TRBD2 TGTGCCAGCAGCTTGCAATCACTAGCGGGGGGCTGGGAGACCCAGTACTTC CASSLQSLAGGWETQYF
- TRBJ2-7 TRBV5-1 - TGCGCCAGCAGCTTGGGAGGTACCTACGAGCAGTACTTC CASSLGGTYEQYF
few TRBJ1-1 TRBV29-1 - TGCAGCGCAGCTGACTCGACGCGCGCTGAAGCTTTCTTT CSAADSTRAEAFF
few TRBJ2-5 TRBV25-1 TRBD2 TGTGCCAGCAGTGTACCTAGCGGACTTCAAGAGACCCAGTACTTC CASSVPSGLQETQYF
few TRBJ2-3 TRBV7-2 TRBD2 TGTGCCAGCAGCTCTCGGGGGACTAGCGGGGTTATTAATACGCAGTATTTT CASSSRGTSGVINTQYF
few TRBJ2-1 TRBV12-5 TRBD1 TGTGCTAGTGTACAGGACAGGGTACAGTTCTTC CASVQDRVQFF
few TRBJ1-2 TRBV4-3 - TGCGCCAGCAGCCAAGAAAACAGAGGTAGAAGCTACACCTTC CASSQENRGRSYTF
- TRBJ2-3 TRBV29-1 - TGCAGCGCCCAGGGACTTTCGGGACGCCGCACAGATACGCAGTATTTT CSAQGLSGRRTDTQYF
many TRBJ2-7 TRBV10-3 - TGTGCCATCAGTCAGGGTTCCACCTACGAGCAGTACTTC CAISQGSTYEQYF
once TRBJ2-7 TRBV10-3 TRBD1 TGTGCCACCACAAGGGGGTTTTCCGGGACAGGGCAGAGCTACGAGCAGTACTTC CATTRGFSGTGQSYEQYF
few TRBJ1-2 TRBV25-1 - TGTGCCAGCAGGGAGACAAATAACTATGGCTACACCTTC CASRETNNYGYTF
- TRBJ1-1 TRBV7-9 - TGTGCCAGCAGCTTCCTTACCCTCCGGGACCACGAAGCTTTCTTT CASSFLTLRDHEAFF
few TRBJ1-2 TRBV6-5 - TGTGCCAGCAGTCAACAGGGTTACTATGGCTACACCTTC CASSQQGYYGYTF
few TRBJ2-7 TRBV6-6 - TGTGCCAGCAGTTACTCGACCTACGAGCAGTACTTC CASSYSTYEQYF
- TRBJ2-3 TRBV23-1 - TGCGCCAGCAGTCAATCCCACAGACAAACAGATACGCAGTATTTT CASSQSHRQTDTQYF
- TRBJ2-2 TRBV11-2 TRBD2 TGTGCCAGCGAGCGGGGACTAGCAGGAAACACCGGGGAGCTGTTTTTT CASERGLAGNTGELFF